The sequence of this T cell receptor (beta chain) was determined in a study of blood T cell repertoires in COVID-19 (dated by TCRdb to 2018 to 2020). For the wider study: The collaborator samples originated in the United States, Italy and Spain and spanned the acute and convalescent phases of COVID-19. The prospective study material was composed of cDNA or gDNA derived from T cells, B-cell-depleted T cells, or PBMCs. The repertoires were released in a freely available public database intended as a resource for research on the immune response to SARS-CoV-2. Samples were obtained from the ongoing ImmuneRACE study (first 160 participants) and from 1,000 to 1,500 subjects provided by 6 global collaborators. Where available, HLA class I and class II types were taken from metadata supplied by the sample provider and were not determined by assay-based typing. Nearly every sample came with metadata listing a de-identified subject ID, COVID-19 status, age in years and sex. Subjects who had been exposed to COVID-19, were actively infected with it, or had recovered from it provided the deeply sampled blood TCRbeta repertoires that made up the dataset.

Concerning this clone: Which antigen it targets is not known. One base away there is no much larger clone; base qualities are not given.

Beyond this particular receptor, the publication reports: The amount of clinical and demographic metadata varied by source and participant and was provided uncurated.

The CDR3 has 19 amino acids, counting the end cysteine and phenylalanine. The retained sequence is limited to the CDR3, 57 bases, with the frame set at the first base. Via the germline V gene, CDR1 is MDHEN and CDR2 SYDVKM. V was cut back by 2 bases and J by 0 bases, leaving a gap of 20 bases between them. TCRbeta CDR3 regions were amplified from genomic DNA by means of the immunoSEQ Assay, a bias-controlled multiplex PCR. From the authors' description of their analysis: Within the assay, amplification of reference gene primers was used to estimate how many nucleated cells each sample contained. To quantify the absolute abundance of each unique TCRbeta CDR3 rearrangement, sequence reads were collapsed and filtered. Productive Simpson clonality was computed per sample as the square root of Simpson's diversity index over productive rearrangements. TCRdb re-hosts the immuneACCESS table, in-frame sequences only. Its copies lack some clones; in the studies checked, an unresolved V gene accounts for under half of them, and the cause for the rest is not known. V, J and clone size were drawn from that table, and D and trimming were deduced from the DNA. The sample records around 95,000 clones, around four fifths of which are singletons. The top ten clones comprise around 10% of the sample.

The collaborating institutions used their own protocols to collect whole blood in K2EDTA tubes. For TCRbeta analysis, collaborator samples were shipped as frozen whole blood, as isolated PBMCs, or as DNA extracted from either sample type. Material: peripheral blood. The chain is encoded by TRBV28 joined to TRBJ1-5; a tentative D match to TRBD1 spans 6 bases. The clonotype comes from a woman in her seventies with acute or convalescent COVID-19. The nucleotides read TGTGCCAGCAGTTTAGGTCTCCGGGACATTTGGGATAGCAATCAGCCCCAGCATTTT. Its translation reads: CASSLGLRDIWDSNQPQHF.